This T cell receptor (beta chain) was captured by sequencing in a study of blood T cell repertoires in COVID-19 (dated by TCRdb to between 2020 and 2021). Looking at the study overall: Samples covering the acute and convalescent phases of COVID-19 were provided by collaborators in the United States, Italy and Spain. The material from the prospective study consisted of cDNA or gDNA derived from T cells, B-cell-depleted T cells, or PBMCs. Deeply sampled blood TCRbeta repertoires from subjects exposed to, actively infected with, or recovered from COVID-19 were included in the dataset. The repertoires were released in a freely available public database intended as a resource for research on the immune response to SARS-CoV-2. The samples were drawn from two sources: the first 160 participants of the ongoing ImmuneRACE study, and fewer than 1,500 subjects contributed by 6 global collaborators. Nearly every sample came with metadata listing a de-identified subject ID, COVID-19 status, age in years and sex. Where available, HLA class I and class II types were taken from metadata supplied by the sample provider and were not determined by assay-based typing.

On the study overall, not on this receptor specifically: Clinical and demographic metadata were provided uncurated, with the amount varying by source and participant.

Details on this clone: Which antigen it targets is not known. Base qualities are missing; no much larger clone stands one base away.

TCRbeta CDR3 regions were amplified from genomic DNA by means of the immunoSEQ Assay, a bias-controlled multiplex PCR. The paper's data handling went like this. The number of nucleated cells in each sample was estimated from the amplification of reference gene primers within the assay. To quantify the absolute abundance of each unique TCRbeta CDR3 rearrangement, sequence reads were collapsed and filtered. For each sample, productive Simpson clonality was calculated as the square root of Simpson's diversity index across productive rearrangements. TCRdb limited this immuneACCESS table to in-frame rearrangements with V and J called. A share of clones is missing; checked studies link under half to unresolved V genes, and the rest is unexplained. The V and J calls and the clone size are those of that table, but D and trimming were determined from the DNA. The sample table shows around 96,000 clones, and more than 90% are seen once. The ten biggest clones cover around 4.2% of the sample.

CDR1 and CDR2 are drawn from the germline V gene: KGHSH, LQKENI. Spanning cysteine to phenylalanine, the CDR3 consists of 13 amino acids. The entry retains the CDR3 DNA only, 39 bases that are in frame from base 1. V drops 6 bases and J drops 2 bases, leaving 11 bases in between. Each collaborating institution followed its own protocols to collect whole blood in K2EDTA tubes. For TCRbeta analysis, collaborators shipped samples as frozen whole blood, isolated PBMCs, or DNA extracted from either of those sample types. The sequenced material came from peripheral blood. The V and J genes are TRBV18 and TRBJ2-7; D gene: possibly TRBD2, on 6 matching bases. This receptor was identified in a human donor with active COVID-19. The donor label of this sample is uncertain. The CDR3 is CASSASATYEQYF. The nucleotide sequence reads TGTGCCAGCTCGGCTAGCGCTACCTACGAGCAGTACTTC.